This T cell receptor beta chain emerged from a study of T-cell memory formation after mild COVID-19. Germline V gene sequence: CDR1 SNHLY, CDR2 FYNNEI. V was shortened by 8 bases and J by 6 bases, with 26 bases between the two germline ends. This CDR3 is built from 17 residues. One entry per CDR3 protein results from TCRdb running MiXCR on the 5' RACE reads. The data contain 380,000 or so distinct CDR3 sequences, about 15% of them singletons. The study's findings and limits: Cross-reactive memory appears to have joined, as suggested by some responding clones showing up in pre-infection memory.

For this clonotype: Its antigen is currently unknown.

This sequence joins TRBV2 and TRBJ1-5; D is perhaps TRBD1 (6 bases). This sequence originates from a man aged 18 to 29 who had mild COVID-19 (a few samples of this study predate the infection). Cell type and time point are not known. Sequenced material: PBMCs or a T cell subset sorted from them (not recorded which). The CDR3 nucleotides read TGTGCCAGCGGGACTATTGGAGGGACAAATGGTCGTCAGCCCCAGCATTTT. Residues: CASGTIGGTNGRQPQHF.